This T cell receptor (beta chain) was captured by sequencing in a study of CD8+CD57+ T cells in acquired aplastic anemia. The wider study: Read counts for CD4+ cells (from healthy donors) averaged around 11 million.

Germline loops: CDR1 WSHSY, CDR2 SAAADI. V dropped 6 bases and J dropped 4; count of bases not matched to a gene: 12. The CDR3 extends over 15 amino acids. Genomic DNA, serving as template, underwent TCR beta VDJ and CDR3 profiling. TCRdb re-derived calls from the reads in MiXCR, one entry per CDR3 protein. The sample includes 65,000 or so distinct CDR3 sequences, about 50% of them seen just once. The sample holds a few counts of this clonotype. The chain recombines TRBV10-2 with TRBJ2-7; 7 positions agree with TRBD1. The sample was sorted CD4+, CD8+, or CD8+CD57+ T cells (not recorded which) from PBMCs. The sequence derives from a human donor in good health, serving as a control. The CDR3 region is CASSPLPGQNYEQYF. In DNA form, the CDR3 reads TGCGCCAGCAGCCCCCTCCCGGGACAGAATTACGAGCAGTACTTC.